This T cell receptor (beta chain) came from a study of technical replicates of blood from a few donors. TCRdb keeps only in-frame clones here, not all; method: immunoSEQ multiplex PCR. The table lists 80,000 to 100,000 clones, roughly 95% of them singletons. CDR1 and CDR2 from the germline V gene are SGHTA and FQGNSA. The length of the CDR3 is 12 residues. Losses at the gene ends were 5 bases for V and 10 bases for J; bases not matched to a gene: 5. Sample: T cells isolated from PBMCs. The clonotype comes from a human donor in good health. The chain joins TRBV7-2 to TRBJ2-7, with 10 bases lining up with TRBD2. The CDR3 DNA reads TGTGCCAGCAGCCGGACTAGCGGATTTCAGTACTTC. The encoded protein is CASSRTSGFQYF.